Below are 22 T cell receptor beta chains sequenced from a single sample in a study of T-cell reconstitution after alpha-beta-depleted transplantation in children. A TCRbeta library incorporating unique molecular identifiers was prepared. One entry per CDR3 protein results from TCRdb running MiXCR on the PCR reads. The repertoire holds roughly 500,000 distinct CDR3 sequences, with approximately 20% as singletons. The starting material was PBMCs from the stem cell graft donor, obtained from the stem cell graft. These receptors came from a human donor who donated a stem cell graft to a child with acute lymphoblastic leukemia.

This clonotype has a handful of counts. The CDR3: CASGQFGLAKNIQYF. CDR3 in DNA: TGTGCCAGCGGACAATTCGGGCTAGCCAAAAACATTCAGTACTTC. The chain employs TRBV12-3 or TRBV12-4 and TRBJ2-4, with a tentative D call TRBD1 (5 bases). Trimming shortened V by 8 bases and J by 0 bases, and 14 bases separated the two germline ends. CDR3 length: 15 residues.

This clonotype appeared a few times. The chain couples TRBV20-1 to TRBJ1-1; weak D call: TRBD1 (5 bases). The CDR3 consists of 15 residues. V lost 6 bases and J 2 bases, leaving 19 bases between the germline ends. Germline CDR1 reads DFQATT; CDR2 reads SNEGSKA (reference sequence). Here the CDR3 reads CSAENAGTANTEAFF. CDR3 DNA: TGCAGTGCCGAAAATGCCGGGACGGCTAACACTGAAGCTTTCTTT.

The rearrangement links TRBV9 to TRBJ1-2; 7 nucleotides align to TRBD1. CDR1 and CDR2 (germline): SGDLS, YYNGEE. CDR3 length equals 13 residues. With V trimmed by 1 base and J by 8 bases, 5 bases remained unmatched. CDR3 amino acids: CASSVRSGGGYTF. DNA for the CDR3: TGTGCCAGCAGCGTAAGATCAGGGGGGGGCTACACCTTC.

V usage is TRBV5-6 and J usage is TRBJ2-7; D tentatively fits TRBD1 or TRBD2 (5 bases each). This CDR3 contains 15 residues. Germline assignment: CDR1 SGHDT and CDR2 YYEEEE. The V end was cut by 4 bases, the J end by 4 bases, with 18 bases between. The CDR3 protein is CASSPAGAGRYEQYF. The CDR3 coding sequence is TGTGCCAGCAGCCCCGCCGGTGCAGGGAGATACGAGCAGTACTTC.

This clonotype appeared a few times. The chain links TRBV18 to TRBJ2-5, with D unresolved. Between the trimmed V and J ends, which lost 3 bases and 3 bases, there was a span of 8 bases. Germline V CDR1 and CDR2: KGHSH, LQKENI. This CDR3 has 13 residues. The CDR3 nucleotides read TGTGCCAGCTCACCGAATCTTGAAGAGACCCAGTACTTC. Translating it yields CASSPNLEETQYF.

This clonotype was recorded a few times. The J gene is TRBJ2-1, the V gene TRBV5-5; the match to TRBD2 covers 7 bases. Trimming removed 0 bases from V and 3 bases from J; junction bases left unmatched: 3. CDR1 and CDR2 from the germline V gene are SGHKS and YYEKEE (reference sequence). The CDR3 contains 15 residues. The CDR3 DNA reads TGTGCCAGCAGCTTGGCTGCTAGCGGCTACAATGAGCAGTTCTTC. It encodes CASSLAASGYNEQFF.

This clonotype was counted a single time. This chain uses TRBV20-1 with TRBJ2-7, with TRBD2 matching over 11 bases. Germline CDR1 and CDR2: DFQATT and SNEGSKA (reference sequence). The CDR3 runs to 14 residues. With V trimmed by 5 bases and J by 3 bases, 6 bases remained unmatched. The CDR3 protein is CSARTSGSYYEQYF. The CDR3 coding sequence is TGCAGTGCTCGAACTAGCGGGAGCTACTACGAGCAGTACTTC.

The chain carries TRBV6-1 and TRBJ1-5; 7 positions match TRBD1. This CDR3 has 15 amino acids. V gave up 6 bases and J gave up 3 bases; unmatched junction bases: 8. The V gene's germline CDR1 is MNHNS and CDR2 SASEGT. The CDR3 here is CASRGGQANNQPQHF. As DNA, the CDR3 is TGTGCCAGCAGGGGAGGACAGGCAAACAATCAGCCCCAGCATTTT.

This clonotype was seen a handful of times. The genes are TRBV29-1 and TRBJ1-1; D gene unclear. Germline lookup yields CDR1 SQVTM and CDR2 ANQGSEA. V shed 3 bases and J shed 11 bases, with 10 bases lying between them. CDR3 length: 10 residues. The DNA of the CDR3 is TGCAGCGTTGAGCGACCGAACGCTTTCTTT. It codes for CSVERPNAFF. Variable domain in full (rest from reference TRBV29-1 and TRBJ1-1): SAVISQKPSRDICQRGTSLTIQCQVDSQVTMMFWYRQQPGQSLTLIATANQGSEATYESGFVIDKFPISRPNLTFSTLTVSNMSPEDSSIYLCSVERPNAFFGQGTRLTVV.

This chain links TRBV28 with TRBJ2-3; the match to TRBD2 covers 7 bases. CDR3 length: 16 residues. Germline V gives CDR1 MDHEN, CDR2 SYDVKM. Trimming removed 2 bases from V and 2 bases from J; junction bases left unmatched: 7. The CDR3 coding sequence is TGTGCCAGCAGTTTACTGGCTAGCGGATTCACAGATACGCAGTATTTT. This sequence encodes CASSLLASGFTDTQYF.

Only a few counts were recorded for this clonotype. The chain is built from TRBV5-1 and TRBJ2-1; 12 positions match TRBD2. The V gene's germline CDR1 is SGHRS and CDR2 YFSETQ. The length of the CDR3 is 15 residues. V was clipped by 5 bases and J by 9 bases; unmatched bases: 9. CDR3 residues: CASSPRLAGESEQFF. CDR3 bases: TGCGCCAGCAGTCCGAGACTAGCGGGAGAGAGTGAGCAGTTCTTC.

The chain couples TRBV7-6 to TRBJ2-3; D remains ambiguous. This CDR3 comprises 12 residues. Germline CDR1 SGHVS, CDR2 FNYEAQ. V was cut by 6 bases and J by 4 bases, with 8 bases left in between. Here the CDR3 reads CASRGFADTQYF. The DNA of the CDR3 is TGTGCCAGCAGGGGGTTCGCAGATACGCAGTATTTT.

CDR3 amino acids: CSARGPGGGPFF. The CDR3 nucleotides are TGCAGTGCCCGGGGCCCGGGAGGAGGTCCGTTCTTC. This chain links TRBV20-1 with TRBJ2-1; 7 bases line up with TRBD2. The CDR3 spans 12 residues. Per the germline V gene, CDR1 is DFQATT and CDR2 is SNEGSKA (reference sequence). V shed 6 bases and J 15 bases; nucleotides not matched to a gene: 14.

This clonotype was counted between two and nine times. The CDR3, as DNA: TGCAGCGTTGGTAGCGGGAGTGTAGATGAGCAGTTCTTC. It translates to CSVGSGSVDEQFF. The V and J genes are TRBV29-1 and TRBJ2-1; 9 bases align to TRBD2. J gave up 8 bases and V 4 bases, and 6 bases lay outside the gene matches. The CDR3 is made up of 13 amino acids. Germline CDR1 SQVTM, CDR2 ANQGSEA.

J is TRBJ2-1 and V is TRBV13; the match to TRBD2 covers 7 bases. CDR1 and CDR2 from the germline V gene are PRHDT and FYEKMQ (reference sequence). This CDR3 is 15 amino acids long. J lost 9 bases, V lost 8 bases, and 16 bases had no gene match. The CDR3 protein is CASAIREELSSEQFF. DNA of the CDR3: TGTGCCAGCGCTATACGGGAGGAACTCAGTAGTGAGCAGTTCTTC.

At least ten counts were recorded for this clonotype. The chain joins TRBV4-2 to TRBJ2-7; D not certain. Germline CDR1 reads LGHNA; CDR2 reads YNFKEQ. The CDR3 sequence is 14 residues long. Trimming stripped 2 bases from V and 2 bases from J, with 10 bases between. The CDR3 nucleotides read TGTGCCAGCAGCCAAAGGTTATCCCCCTACGAGCAGTACTTC. It encodes CASSQRLSPYEQYF.

The chain has TRBV29-1 and TRBJ2-1, with TRBD2 matching 9 bases. V was pared by 1 base and J by 0 bases, with 10 bases of the junction left unmatched. This CDR3 has 18 amino acids. Germline V lookup: CDR1 SQVTM, CDR2 ANQGSEA. The CDR3 bases are TGCAGCGTTGAAGGAGACCAGCGGGAGGCGAGCTCCTACAATGAGCAGTTCTTC. Translating gives CSVEGDQREASSYNEQFF.

This clonotype was seen repeatedly, ten times or more. The gene calls are TRBV29-1 and TRBJ1-3; the D is unclear. The CDR3 has 14 amino acids. Deletions cut 4 bases from V and 3 bases from J, with 13 bases between. Germline V gives CDR1 SQVTM, CDR2 ANQGSEA. CDR3 DNA: TGCAGCGTTGCTCTCCTGGGGAGTGGAAACACCATATATTTT. Translating it yields CSVALLGSGNTIYF.

The rearrangement links TRBV6-1 to TRBJ2-5; D unresolved. The V gene's germline CDR1 is MNHNS and CDR2 SASEGT. Trimming took off 7 bases at V and 7 bases at J, with 13 bases between the two ends. The CDR3 runs to 12 residues. As DNA, the CDR3 is TGTGCCAGCACGGAGAGACTCTGGACCCAGTACTTC. Translated: CASTERLWTQYF.

CDR3 nucleotide sequence: TGCGCCAGCAGCTTAGGTCTAGACGGGAATGAGCAGTTCTTC. Its translation: CASSLGLDGNEQFF. This sequence joins TRBV5-1 and TRBJ2-1; unclear D gene. V was shortened by 2 bases and J by 7 bases, with 13 bases between the two germline ends. This CDR3 is built from 14 residues. Per the germline V gene, CDR1 is SGHRS and CDR2 is YFSETQ.

This clonotype was seen only a few times. The V and J genes are TRBV29-1 and TRBJ2-1; D call uncertain. The V end was cut by 4 bases, the J end by 4 bases, with 14 bases between. The CDR3 runs to 14 residues. Germline V lookup: CDR1 SQVTM, CDR2 ANQGSEA. CDR3 nucleotides: TGCAGCGTTGGGGTGTCCTCCCCGTACAATGAGCAGTTCTTC. Translated: CSVGVSSPYNEQFF.

This clonotype turned up a few times. The chain combines TRBV4-1 with TRBJ2-7; 14 nucleotides align to TRBD2. J lost 6 bases, V lost 3 bases, and 10 bases had no gene match. Germline assignment: CDR1 MGHRA and CDR2 YSYEKL. The CDR3 length is 17 residues. The CDR3 DNA reads as TGCGCCAGCAGCCACGTGGGGACTAGCGGGAGATTAGGCGAGCAGTACTTC. It encodes CASSHVGTSGRLGEQYF.